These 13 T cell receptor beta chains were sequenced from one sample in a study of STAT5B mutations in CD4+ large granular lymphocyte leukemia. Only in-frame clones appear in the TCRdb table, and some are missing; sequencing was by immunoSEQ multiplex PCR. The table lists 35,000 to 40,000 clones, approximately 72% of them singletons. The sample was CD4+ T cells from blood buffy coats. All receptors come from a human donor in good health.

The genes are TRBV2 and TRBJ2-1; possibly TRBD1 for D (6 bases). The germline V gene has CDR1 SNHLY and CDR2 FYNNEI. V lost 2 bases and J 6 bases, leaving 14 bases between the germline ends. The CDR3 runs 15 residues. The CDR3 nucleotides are TGTGCCAGCAGTGAAAGGGGGTCCCACCGCAATGAGCAGTTCTTC. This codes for CASSERGSHRNEQFF.

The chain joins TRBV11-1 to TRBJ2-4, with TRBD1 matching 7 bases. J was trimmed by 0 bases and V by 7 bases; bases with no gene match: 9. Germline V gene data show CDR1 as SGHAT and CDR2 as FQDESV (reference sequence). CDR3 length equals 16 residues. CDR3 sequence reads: CASTWDSQVAKNIQYF. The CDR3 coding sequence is TGTGCCAGCACCTGGGACAGCCAAGTAGCCAAAAACATTCAGTACTTC.

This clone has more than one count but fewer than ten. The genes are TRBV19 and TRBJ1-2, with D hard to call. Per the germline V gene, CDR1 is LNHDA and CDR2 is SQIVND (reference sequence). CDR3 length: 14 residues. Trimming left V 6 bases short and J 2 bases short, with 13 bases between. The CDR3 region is CASSLTESNYGYTF. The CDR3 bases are TGTGCCAGTAGCCTAACGGAGTCAAACTATGGCTACACCTTC.

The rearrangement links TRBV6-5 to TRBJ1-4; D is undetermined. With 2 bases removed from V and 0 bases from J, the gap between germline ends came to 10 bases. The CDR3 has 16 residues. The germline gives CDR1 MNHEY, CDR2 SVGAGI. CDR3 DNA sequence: TGTGCCAGCAGTTACCTTGGCAGTCCAACTAATGAAAAACTGTTTTTT. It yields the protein CASSYLGSPTNEKLFF.

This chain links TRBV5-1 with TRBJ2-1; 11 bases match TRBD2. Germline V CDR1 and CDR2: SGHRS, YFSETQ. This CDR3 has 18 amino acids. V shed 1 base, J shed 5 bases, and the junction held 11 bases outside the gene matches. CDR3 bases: TGCGCCAGCAGCTTGTGGGCTAGCGGGAGGAGAAGGGACAATGAGCAGTTCTTC. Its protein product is CASSLWASGRRRDNEQFF.

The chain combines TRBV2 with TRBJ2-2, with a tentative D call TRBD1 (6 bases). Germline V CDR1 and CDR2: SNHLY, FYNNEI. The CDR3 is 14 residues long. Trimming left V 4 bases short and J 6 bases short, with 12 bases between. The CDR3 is CASSGPGVAGELFF. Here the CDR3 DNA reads TGTGCCAGCAGTGGCCCAGGGGTGGCCGGGGAGCTGTTTTTT.

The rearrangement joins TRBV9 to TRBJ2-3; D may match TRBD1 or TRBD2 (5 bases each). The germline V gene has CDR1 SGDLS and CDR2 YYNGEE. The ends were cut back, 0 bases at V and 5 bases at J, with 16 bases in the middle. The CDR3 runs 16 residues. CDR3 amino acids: CASSVEGNLGVDTQYF. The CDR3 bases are TGTGCCAGCAGCGTAGAGGGAAACCTGGGGGTAGATACGCAGTATTTT.

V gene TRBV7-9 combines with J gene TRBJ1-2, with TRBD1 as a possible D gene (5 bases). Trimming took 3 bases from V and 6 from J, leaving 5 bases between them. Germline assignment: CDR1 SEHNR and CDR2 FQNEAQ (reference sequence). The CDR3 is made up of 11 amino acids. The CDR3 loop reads CASSLGDGYTF. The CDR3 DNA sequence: TGTGCCAGCAGCTTGGGGGATGGCTACACCTTC.

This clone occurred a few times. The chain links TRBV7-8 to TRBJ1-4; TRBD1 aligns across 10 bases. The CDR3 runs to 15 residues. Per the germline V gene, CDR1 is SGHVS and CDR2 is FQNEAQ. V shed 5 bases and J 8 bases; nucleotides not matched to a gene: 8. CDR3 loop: CASSPRGQGREKLFF. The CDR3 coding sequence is TGTGCCAGCAGCCCCCGGGGACAGGGGAGGGAAAAACTGTTTTTT.

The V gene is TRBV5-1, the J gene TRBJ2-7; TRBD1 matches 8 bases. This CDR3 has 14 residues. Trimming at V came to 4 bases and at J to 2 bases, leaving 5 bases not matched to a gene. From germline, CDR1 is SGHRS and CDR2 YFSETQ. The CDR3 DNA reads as TGCGCCAGCAGCCTGGGACAGGACGCCTACGAGCAGTACTTC. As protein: CASSLGQDAYEQYF.

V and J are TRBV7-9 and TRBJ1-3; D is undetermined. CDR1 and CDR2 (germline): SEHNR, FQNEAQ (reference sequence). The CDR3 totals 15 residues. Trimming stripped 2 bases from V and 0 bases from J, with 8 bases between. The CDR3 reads CASSLRTSSGNTIYF. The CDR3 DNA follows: TGTGCCAGCAGCTTAAGGACGAGCTCTGGAAACACCATATATTTT.

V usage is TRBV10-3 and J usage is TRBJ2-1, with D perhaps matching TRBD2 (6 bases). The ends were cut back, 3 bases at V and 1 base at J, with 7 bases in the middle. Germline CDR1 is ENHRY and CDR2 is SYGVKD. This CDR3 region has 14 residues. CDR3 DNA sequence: TGTGCCATCAGTGACGGGGGTTCCTACAATGAGCAGTTCTTC. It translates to CAISDGGSYNEQFF.

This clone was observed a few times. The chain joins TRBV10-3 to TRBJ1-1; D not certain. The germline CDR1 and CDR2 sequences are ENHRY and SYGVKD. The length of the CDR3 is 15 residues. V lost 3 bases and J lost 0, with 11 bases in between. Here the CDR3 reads CAISDQGIMNTEAFF. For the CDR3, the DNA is TGTGCCATCAGTGATCAAGGGATCATGAACACTGAAGCTTTCTTT.